Sequencing of this T cell receptor beta chain was carried out in a study of CD8 T cells in ankylosing spondylitis. Findings of the study overall: CD8+ cells made up the disease-linked clones, which were relatively rare in peripheral blood. It was reported that disease-linked clones were significantly enriched in matched ankylosing spondylitis synovial fluid.

Generation of TCR beta libraries employed quantitative 5'-RACE incorporating molecular barcodes. MiXCR, applied by TCRdb to the 5' RACE reads, yields one record per CDR3 protein. The table includes a few hundred thousand distinct CDR3 sequences, 15% to 20% detected once. In this sample, this clonotype turned up a few times. Its antigen remains unidentified. The origin of this receptor is a male donor with ankylosing spondylitis or in good health (not recorded which). The sequenced material came from blood, either unsorted or a sorted T cell fraction (not recorded which).

CDR3 in DNA: TGCAGTGCTCGAGGGGCGGGGGGCTACGAGCAGTACTTC. Translation: CSARGAGGYEQYF. V is TRBV20-1 and J is TRBJ2-7, with 8 bases lining up with TRBD2. The CDR3 is made up of 13 amino acids. The V gene end was trimmed by 5 bases and the J gene end by 3 bases; junction bases not matched to a gene: 6. In germline, CDR1 is DFQATT, CDR2 SNEGSKA (reference sequence).